This T cell receptor beta chain was recorded in a study of T cell repertoires in cytomegalovirus infection. Overall study: HLA-B-restricted CMV epitopes that are well studied were used alongside recently identified HLA-C-restricted ones. It was the public TCR beta signatures that indicated both CMV infection and matching HLA type.

Using its own MiXCR run on the reads, TCRdb lists one record per CDR3 protein. The data show roughly 500,000 distinct CDR3 sequences, roughly a third seen once. This clonotype was found many times. What it binds is unknown. CDR1 is SGHDT and CDR2 is YYEEEE in the germline V gene. This CDR3 has 16 amino acids. V was pared by 1 base and J by 7 bases, with 11 bases of the junction left unmatched. General study points: There were HLA-C-restricted CMV-specific TCR beta clonotypes dominating the ex vivo response.

The sample was cultured PBMCs, taken from culture after CMV antigen stimulation. The TCR was taken from a human donor in good health (CMV status not recorded). Some clones in this sample may be carry-over from other donors' samples. The V and J genes are TRBV5-6 and TRBJ1-2; 9 bases fit TRBD1. Written as DNA, the CDR3 is TGTGCCAGCAGCTTGCCGGAGAGACAGGGGGGAGTTGGCTACACCTTC. It yields the protein CASSLPERQGGVGYTF.